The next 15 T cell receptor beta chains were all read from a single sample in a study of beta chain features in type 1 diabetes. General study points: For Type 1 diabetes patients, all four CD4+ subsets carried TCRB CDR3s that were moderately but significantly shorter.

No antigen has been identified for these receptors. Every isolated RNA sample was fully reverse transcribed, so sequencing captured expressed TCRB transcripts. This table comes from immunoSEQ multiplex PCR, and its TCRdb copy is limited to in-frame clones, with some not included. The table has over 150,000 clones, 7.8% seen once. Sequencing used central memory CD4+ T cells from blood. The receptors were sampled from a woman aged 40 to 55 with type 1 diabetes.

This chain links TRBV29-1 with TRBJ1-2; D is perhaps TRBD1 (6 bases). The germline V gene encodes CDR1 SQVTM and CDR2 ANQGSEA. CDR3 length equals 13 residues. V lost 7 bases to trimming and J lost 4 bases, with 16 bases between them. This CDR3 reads CSARETGLYGYTF. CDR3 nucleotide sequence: TGCAGCGCCAGAGAGACAGGCCTCTATGGCTACACCTTC.

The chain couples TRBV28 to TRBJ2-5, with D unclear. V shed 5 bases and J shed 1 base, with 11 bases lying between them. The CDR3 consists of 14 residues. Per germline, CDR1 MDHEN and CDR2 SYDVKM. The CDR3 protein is CASSAVLLQETQYF. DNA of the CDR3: TGTGCCAGCAGTGCGGTCCTTCTCCAAGAGACCCAGTACTTC.

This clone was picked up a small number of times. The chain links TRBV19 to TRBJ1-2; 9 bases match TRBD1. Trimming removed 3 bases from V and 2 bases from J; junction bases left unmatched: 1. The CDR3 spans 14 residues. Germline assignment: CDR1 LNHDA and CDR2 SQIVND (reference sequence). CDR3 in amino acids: CASSIGTGNYGYTF. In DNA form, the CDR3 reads TGTGCCAGTAGTATTGGGACAGGGAACTATGGCTACACCTTC.

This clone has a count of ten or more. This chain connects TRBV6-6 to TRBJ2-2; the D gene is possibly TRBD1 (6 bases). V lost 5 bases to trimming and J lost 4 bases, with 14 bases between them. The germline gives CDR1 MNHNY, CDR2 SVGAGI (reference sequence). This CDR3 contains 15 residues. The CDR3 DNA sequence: TGTGCCAGCAGTGACGGACAGCTAAGCACCGGGGAGCTGTTTTTT. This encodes CASSDGQLSTGELFF.

The CDR3 spells CASRLAQGAPTYEQYF. The CDR3 nucleotides read TGTGCCAGCAGACTCGCACAGGGGGCGCCTACCTACGAGCAGTACTTC. This rearrangement joins TRBV28 to TRBJ2-7; the match to TRBD1 covers 9 bases. The CDR3 runs to 16 residues. Germline V gives CDR1 MDHEN, CDR2 SYDVKM. With 6 bases clipped from V and 2 bases from J, the junction kept 11 bases outside the gene matches.

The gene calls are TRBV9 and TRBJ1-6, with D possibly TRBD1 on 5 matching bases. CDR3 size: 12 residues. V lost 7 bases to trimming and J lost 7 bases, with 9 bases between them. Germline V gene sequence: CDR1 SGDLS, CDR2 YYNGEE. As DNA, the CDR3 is TGTGCCAGCGGGACTGTGAATTCACCCCTCCACTTT. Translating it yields CASGTVNSPLHF.

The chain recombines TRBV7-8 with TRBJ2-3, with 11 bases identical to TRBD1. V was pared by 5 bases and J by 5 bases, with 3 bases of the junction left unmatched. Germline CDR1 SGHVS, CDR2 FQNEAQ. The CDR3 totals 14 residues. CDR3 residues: CASSRGQGEDTQYF. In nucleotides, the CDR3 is TGTGCCAGCAGCCGGGGACAGGGGGAAGATACGCAGTATTTT.

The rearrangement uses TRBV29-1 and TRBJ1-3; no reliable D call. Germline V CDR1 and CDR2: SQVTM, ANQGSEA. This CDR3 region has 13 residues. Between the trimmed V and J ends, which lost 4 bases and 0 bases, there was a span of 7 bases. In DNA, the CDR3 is TGCAGCGTTGGAGTATACTCTGGAAACACCATATATTTT. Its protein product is CSVGVYSGNTIYF.

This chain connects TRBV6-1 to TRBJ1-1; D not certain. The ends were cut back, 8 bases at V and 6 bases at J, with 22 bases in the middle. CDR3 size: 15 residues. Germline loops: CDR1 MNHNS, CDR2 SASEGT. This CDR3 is CASSTMVGGLSEAFF. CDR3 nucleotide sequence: TGTGCCAGCTCAACGATGGTGGGCGGGTTATCTGAAGCTTTCTTT.

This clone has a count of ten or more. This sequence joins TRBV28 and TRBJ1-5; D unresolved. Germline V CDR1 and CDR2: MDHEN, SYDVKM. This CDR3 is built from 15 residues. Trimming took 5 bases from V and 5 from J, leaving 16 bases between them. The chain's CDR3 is CASSADEGGHQPQHF. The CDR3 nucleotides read TGTGCCAGCAGTGCAGACGAGGGAGGCCATCAGCCCCAGCATTTT.

This CDR3 is CASSFSLAGGPWQFF. DNA for the CDR3: TGTGCCAGCAGCTTTTCTCTAGCGGGGGGCCCGTGGCAGTTCTTC. The chain carries TRBV7-2 and TRBJ2-1, with 11 bases lining up with TRBD2. CDR3 size: 15 residues. The V gene end was trimmed by 3 bases and the J gene end by 12 bases; junction bases not matched to a gene: 10. Looked up from germline, CDR1 is SGHTA and CDR2 is FQGNSA.

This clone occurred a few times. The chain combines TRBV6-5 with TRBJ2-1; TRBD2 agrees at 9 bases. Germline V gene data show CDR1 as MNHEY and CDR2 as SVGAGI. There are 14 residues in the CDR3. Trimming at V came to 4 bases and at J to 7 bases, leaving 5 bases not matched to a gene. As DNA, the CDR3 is TGTGCCAGCAGTTCGCCGGGACTAGCAAATGAGCAGTTCTTC. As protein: CASSSPGLANEQFF.

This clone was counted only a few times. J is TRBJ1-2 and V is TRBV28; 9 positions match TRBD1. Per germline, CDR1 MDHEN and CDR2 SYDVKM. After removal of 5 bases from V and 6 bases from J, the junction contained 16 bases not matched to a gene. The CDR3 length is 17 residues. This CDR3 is CASSRPGGTGRGDGYTF. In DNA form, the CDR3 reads TGTGCCAGCAGTCGCCCTGGAGGGACAGGGAGGGGGGATGGCTACACCTTC.

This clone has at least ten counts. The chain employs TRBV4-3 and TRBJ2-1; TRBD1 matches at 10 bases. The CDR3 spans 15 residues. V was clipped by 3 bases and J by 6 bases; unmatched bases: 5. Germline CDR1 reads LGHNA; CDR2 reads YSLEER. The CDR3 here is CASSQGQGIPNEQFF. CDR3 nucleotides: TGCGCCAGCAGCCAGGGACAGGGGATTCCCAATGAGCAGTTCTTC.

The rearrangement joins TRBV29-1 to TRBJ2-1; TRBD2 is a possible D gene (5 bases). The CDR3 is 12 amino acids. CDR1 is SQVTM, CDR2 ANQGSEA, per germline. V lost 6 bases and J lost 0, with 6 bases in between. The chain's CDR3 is CSVRGSYNEQFF. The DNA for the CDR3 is TGCAGCGTCCGGGGCTCCTACAATGAGCAGTTCTTC.